This T cell receptor (beta chain) originates from a study of blood T cells in healthy people across ages. PCR was performed a second time for roughly 7 to 11 cycles using a sample-barcoded 5' primer and a J-beta primer mix. TCRdb reanalysed the 5' RACE reads using MiXCR and keeps one entry per CDR3 protein. Counted here are approximately 800,000 distinct CDR3 sequences, more than 20% occurring once; the ten biggest clones make up under 4.5%. CDR1 is SEHNR and CDR2 is FQNEAQ in the germline V gene (reference sequence). V lost 1 base, J lost 0 bases, and 10 bases lay in between. This CDR3 has 15 amino acids. These data also featured in a second study, about T cells of mothers and their children.

The source is a boy aged 5-17 years in good health. V usage is TRBV7-9 and J usage is TRBJ2-7; D unresolved. Sequencing was performed on blood. The CDR3 bases are TGTGCCAGCAGCTTAGGGGGATCCCGCTCCTACGAGCAGTACTTC. It is translated as CASSLGGSRSYEQYF.